This T cell receptor beta chain is drawn from a study of tumor and adjacent non-tumor tissue in lung cancer. No cell sorting was done before RNA was extracted from the tissue. Germline V gene sequence: CDR1 SGHNT, CDR2 YENEEA. The CDR3 is 15 amino acids. TCRbeta libraries were built with three rounds of nested PCR, modified from ARM-PCR. Via MiXCR, TCRdb re-called the multiplex PCR reads, giving one row per CDR3 protein. The table shows 110,000 or so distinct CDR3 sequences, with 75% occurring only once. As to this clonotype: An end of the junction differs from the germline gene, which may be a read error.

The sequenced sample consisted of lung tumor tissue. The chain couples TRBV11-3 to TRBJ2-5; D is perhaps TRBD1 (6 bases). This TCR came from a woman in her sixties with non-small cell lung cancer. This chain's CDR3 is CAISLGQRIQETQYF. The CDR3 region has the DNA TGTGCCATCAGCTTAGGACAGCGGATCCAAGAGACCCAGTACTTC.